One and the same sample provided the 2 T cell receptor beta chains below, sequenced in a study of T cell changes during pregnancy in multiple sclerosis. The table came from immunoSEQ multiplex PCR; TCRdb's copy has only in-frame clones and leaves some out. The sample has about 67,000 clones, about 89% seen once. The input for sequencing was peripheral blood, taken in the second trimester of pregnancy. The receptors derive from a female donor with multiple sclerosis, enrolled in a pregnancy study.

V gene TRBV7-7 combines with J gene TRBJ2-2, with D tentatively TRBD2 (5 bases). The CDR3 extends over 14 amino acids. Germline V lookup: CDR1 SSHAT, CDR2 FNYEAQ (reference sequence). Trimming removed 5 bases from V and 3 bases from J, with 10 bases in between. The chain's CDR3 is CASSEGLYTGELFF. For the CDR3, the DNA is TGTGCCAGCAGCGAGGGTCTCTACACCGGGGAGCTGTTTTTT.

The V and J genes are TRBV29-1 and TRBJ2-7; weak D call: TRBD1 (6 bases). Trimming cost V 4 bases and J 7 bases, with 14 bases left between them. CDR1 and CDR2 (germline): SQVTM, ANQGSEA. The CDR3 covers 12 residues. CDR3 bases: TGCAGCGTTGGGGACACGCGTGGAGAGCAGTACTTC. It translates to CSVGDTRGEQYF.